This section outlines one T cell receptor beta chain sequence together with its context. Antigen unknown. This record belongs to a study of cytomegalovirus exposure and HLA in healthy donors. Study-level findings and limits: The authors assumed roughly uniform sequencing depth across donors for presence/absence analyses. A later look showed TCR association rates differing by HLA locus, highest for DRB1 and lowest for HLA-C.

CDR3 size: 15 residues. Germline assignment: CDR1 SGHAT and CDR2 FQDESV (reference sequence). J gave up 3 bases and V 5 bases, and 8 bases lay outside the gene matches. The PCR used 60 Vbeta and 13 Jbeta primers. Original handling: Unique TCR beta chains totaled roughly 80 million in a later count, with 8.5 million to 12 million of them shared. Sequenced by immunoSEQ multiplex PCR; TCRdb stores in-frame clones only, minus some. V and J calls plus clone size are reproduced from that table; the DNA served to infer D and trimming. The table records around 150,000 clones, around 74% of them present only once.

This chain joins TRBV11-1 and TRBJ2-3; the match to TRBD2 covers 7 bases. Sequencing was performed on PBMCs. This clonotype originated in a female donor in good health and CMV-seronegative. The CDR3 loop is CASSPGLVGTDTQYF. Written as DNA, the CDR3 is TGTGCCAGCAGCCCTGGACTAGTGGGGACAGATACGCAGTATTTT.